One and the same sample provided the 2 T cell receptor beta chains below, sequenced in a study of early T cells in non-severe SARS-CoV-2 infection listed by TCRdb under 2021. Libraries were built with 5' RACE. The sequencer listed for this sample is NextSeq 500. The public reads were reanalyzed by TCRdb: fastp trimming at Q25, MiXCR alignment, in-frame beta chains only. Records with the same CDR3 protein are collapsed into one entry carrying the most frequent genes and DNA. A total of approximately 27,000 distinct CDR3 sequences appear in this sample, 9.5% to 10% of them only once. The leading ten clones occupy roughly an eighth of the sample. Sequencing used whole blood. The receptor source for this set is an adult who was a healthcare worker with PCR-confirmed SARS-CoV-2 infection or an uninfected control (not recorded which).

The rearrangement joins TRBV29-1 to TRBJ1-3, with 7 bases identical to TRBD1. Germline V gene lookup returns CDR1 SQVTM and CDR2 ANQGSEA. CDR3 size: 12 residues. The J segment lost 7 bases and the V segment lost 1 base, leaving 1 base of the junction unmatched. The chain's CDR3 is CSVEGRGNTIYF. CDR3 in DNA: TGCAGCGTTGAAGGCAGGGGGAACACCATATATTTT.

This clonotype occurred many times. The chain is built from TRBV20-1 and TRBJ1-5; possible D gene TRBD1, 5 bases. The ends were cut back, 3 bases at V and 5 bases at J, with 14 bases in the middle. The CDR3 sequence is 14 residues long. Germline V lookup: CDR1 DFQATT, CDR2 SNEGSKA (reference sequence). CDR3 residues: CSASGGVGDQPQHF. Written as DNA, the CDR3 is TGCAGTGCTAGCGGGGGAGTCGGGGATCAGCCCCAGCATTTT.